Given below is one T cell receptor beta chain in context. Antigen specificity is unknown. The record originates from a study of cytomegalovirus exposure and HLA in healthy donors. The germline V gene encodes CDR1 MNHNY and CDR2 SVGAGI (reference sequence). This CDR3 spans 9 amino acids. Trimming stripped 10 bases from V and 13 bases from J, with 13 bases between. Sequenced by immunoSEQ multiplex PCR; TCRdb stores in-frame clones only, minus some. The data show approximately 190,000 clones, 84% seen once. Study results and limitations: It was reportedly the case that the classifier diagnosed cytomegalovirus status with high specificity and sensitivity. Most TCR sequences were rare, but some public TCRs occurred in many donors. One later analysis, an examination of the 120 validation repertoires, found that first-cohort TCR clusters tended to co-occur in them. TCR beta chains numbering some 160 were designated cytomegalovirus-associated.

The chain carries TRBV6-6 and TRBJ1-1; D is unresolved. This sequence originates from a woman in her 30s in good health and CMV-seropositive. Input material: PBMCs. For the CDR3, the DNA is TGTGCCATCACTACCTCGGGTTTCTTT. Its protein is CAITTSGFF.